This T cell receptor beta chain was captured by sequencing in a study of cytomegalovirus exposure and HLA in healthy donors. The study, taken as a whole, reports: In vitro, three CMV-associated chains proved specific for CMV antigens. Among TCR beta chains, those listed as cytomegalovirus-associated numbered 164.

V was trimmed by 3 bases and J by 4 bases, leaving 15 bases between them. The length of the CDR3 is 15 residues. Germline V gives CDR1 LNHDA, CDR2 SQIVND (reference sequence). This clone has just a few counts. Its antigen is undetermined. Clones were read by immunoSEQ multiplex PCR, and TCRdb kept only the in-frame ones, dropping some. The table includes approximately 100,000 clones, approximately 93% detected once. The sample taken for sequencing was PBMCs. This TCR was sampled from a woman aged 25 to 45 in good health and CMV-seropositive. V is TRBV19 and J is TRBJ1-2, with D uncertain. CDR3: CASSMTQDVSYGYTF. Here the CDR3 DNA reads TGTGCCAGTAGTATGACCCAGGATGTTAGCTATGGCTACACCTTC.